The entry below describes one T cell receptor (beta chain). No antigen is known for it. This sample is part of a study of T cell responses to AZD1222 COVID-19 vaccine. TCRdb's copy holds only in-frame clones and misses some; the assay was immunoSEQ multiplex PCR. The table has around 120,000 clones, about nine tenths seen once. General study findings and limits: At study baseline, merely a handful of AZD1222 recipients were seropositive. Donors skewed white British and female; clonal diversity was possibly underestimated. Repertoires were obtained solely post-peak T cell response.

The TCR comes from an adult who received the AZD1222 COVID-19 vaccine. The sample consisted of peripheral blood, taken 28 days after the second AZD1222 dose.

The DNA of the CDR3 is TGCAGTGCTAGTCCCACCAGGGGGCCCGGCTACGAGCAGTACTTC. Translation gives CSASPTRGPGYEQYF. The chain uses TRBV20-1 and TRBJ2-7, with 8 bases fitting TRBD1. The germline V gene encodes CDR1 DFQATT and CDR2 SNEGSKA (reference sequence). Germline trimming cut 3 bases from V and 3 bases from J; bases unmatched to any gene: 10. CDR3 size: 15 residues.